One and the same sample provided the 15 T cell receptor beta chains below, sequenced in a study of OX40 agonist ivuxolimab in advanced cancers. Produced via immunoSEQ multiplex PCR; TCRdb's table is partial and in-frame only. Among some 130,000 clones, 85% to 90% were seen once, and the ten largest hold more than 0.45%. The material sequenced was CD4+ or CD8+ T cells sorted from blood, taken in a trial of the OX40 agonist ivuxolimab. These receptors all come from an adult with an advanced solid tumor such as melanoma, head and neck, liver or kidney cancer.

The gene calls are TRBV19 and TRBJ2-2; weak D call: TRBD1 (5 bases). V was cut by 5 bases and J by 6 bases, with 10 bases left in between. Germline assignment: CDR1 LNHDA and CDR2 SQIVND (reference sequence). The length of the CDR3 is 13 residues. CDR3 residues: CASSVDSPGELFF. CDR3 nucleotides: TGTGCCAGTAGTGTCGACAGTCCCGGGGAGCTGTTTTTT.

The rearrangement links TRBV7-2 to TRBJ2-7; maybe TRBD2 (6 bases). V lost 7 bases, J lost 4 bases, and 14 bases lay in between. CDR3 length: 13 amino acids. Germline assignment: CDR1 SGHTA and CDR2 FQGNSA. In DNA form, the CDR3 reads TGTGCCAGCACTTCGGGAGCCGTTTACGAGCAGTACTTC. Encoded protein: CASTSGAVYEQYF.

The chain links TRBV5-6 to TRBJ2-1; D unresolved. Germline loops: CDR1 SGHDT, CDR2 YYEEEE. Between the trimmed V and J ends, which lost 0 bases and 1 base, there was a span of 11 bases. The CDR3 has 16 residues. The CDR3 bases are TGTGCCAGCAGCTTGGCGCTAGGGCAGTCCTACAATGAGCAGTTCTTC. Translated, it gives CASSLALGQSYNEQFF.

V and J are TRBV30 and TRBJ1-6; D call uncertain. Germline-derived CDR1 and CDR2 are GTSNPN and SVGIG (reference sequence). The length of the CDR3 is 13 residues. V lost 5 bases and J lost 7, with 12 bases in between. The DNA of the CDR3 is TGTGCCTGGCACGTTGGGCGAAATTCACCCCTCCACTTT. Its translation is CAWHVGRNSPLHF.

This chain uses TRBV19 with TRBJ1-2; D remains unclear. Germline values: CDR1 LNHDA, CDR2 SQIVND (reference sequence). V was pared by 3 bases and J by 5 bases, with 7 bases between. This CDR3 is built from 12 residues. The CDR3 bases are TGTGCCAGTAGTATGAACGGATATGGCTACACCTTC. Translation: CASSMNGYGYTF.

CDR3 region: CASSSWTGNGYTF. Here the CDR3 DNA reads TGTGCCAGCAGTTCGTGGACAGGAAATGGCTACACCTTC. The chain joins TRBV28 to TRBJ1-2; 7 bases map to TRBD1. This CDR3 has 13 amino acids. Trimming removed 4 bases from V and 6 bases from J; junction bases left unmatched: 5. The germline V gene has CDR1 MDHEN and CDR2 SYDVKM.

This rearrangement joins TRBV10-3 to TRBJ1-5, with a weak D call TRBD1 (5 bases). The CDR3 runs 13 residues. V was pared by 7 bases and J by 5 bases, with 12 bases between. Per the germline V gene, CDR1 is ENHRY and CDR2 is SYGVKD. For the CDR3, the DNA is TGTGCCATCACAGGGTCGGCGGATCAGCCCCAGCATTTT. It encodes CAITGSADQPQHF.

This chain links TRBV29-1 with TRBJ2-6; D gene unclear. The V gene's germline CDR1 is SQVTM and CDR2 ANQGSEA. This CDR3 comprises 14 residues. Trimming stripped 5 bases from V and 0 bases from J, with 8 bases between. CDR3 residues: CSVLVSSGANVLTF. DNA of the CDR3: TGCAGCGTTCTGGTGAGCTCTGGGGCCAACGTCCTGACTTTC.

V and J are TRBV27 and TRBJ1-2, with D perhaps matching TRBD1 (5 bases). The germline V and J ends were trimmed by 1 base and 8 bases, with 11 bases remaining between them. The CDR3 runs 13 residues. Germline V gene sequence: CDR1 MNHEY, CDR2 SMNVEV (reference sequence). CDR3 in amino acids: CASSLYGAEGYTF. The CDR3 DNA is TGTGCCAGCAGTTTATACGGGGCGGAGGGCTACACCTTC.

The rearrangement joins TRBV27 to TRBJ1-1; no reliable D call. Germline V gene lookup returns CDR1 MNHEY and CDR2 SMNVEV (reference sequence). The CDR3 loop spans 14 amino acids. Trimming stripped 1 base from V and 4 bases from J, with 10 bases between. CDR3 sequence reads: CASSLFSGITEAFF. The CDR3 nucleotides read TGTGCCAGCAGTTTATTCTCGGGTATCACTGAAGCTTTCTTT.

This clone was observed a handful of times. This chain connects TRBV11-3 to TRBJ2-7, with 9 bases fitting TRBD1. The CDR3 extends over 14 amino acids. Germline loops: CDR1 SGHNT, CDR2 YENEEA. V lost 5 bases, J lost 7 bases, and 9 bases stayed unmatched. CDR3 amino acids: CASSPRTGAGEQYF. DNA of the CDR3: TGTGCCAGCAGCCCCCGGACAGGGGCGGGGGAGCAGTACTTC.

The chain carries TRBV7-2 and TRBJ2-5; TRBD2 matches 7 bases. Looked up from germline, CDR1 is SGHTA and CDR2 is FQGNSA. V shed 2 bases, J shed 7 bases, and the junction held 10 bases outside the gene matches. The CDR3 sequence is 15 residues long. DNA of the CDR3: TGTGCCAGCAGCTTAACGGGGGGACCATCCGGGACCCAGTACTTC. Its translation is CASSLTGGPSGTQYF.

This chain connects TRBV9 to TRBJ2-2, with no clear D. The germline CDR1 and CDR2 sequences are SGDLS and YYNGEE. CDR3 length equals 14 residues. V lost 3 bases, J lost 5 bases, and 11 bases lay in between. CDR3 protein: CASSARTGTGELFF. The CDR3 coding sequence is TGTGCCAGCAGCGCCCGGACCGGAACCGGGGAGCTGTTTTTT.

V gene TRBV19 combines with J gene TRBJ1-5; maybe TRBD1 (6 bases). CDR3 length: 16 residues. V was clipped by 2 bases and J by 0 bases, with 11 bases between them. The germline V gene has CDR1 LNHDA and CDR2 SQIVND (reference sequence). The CDR3 region has the DNA TGTGCCAGTAGTATAAGGACAGATATTAGCAATCAGCCCCAGCATTTT. The encoded protein is CASSIRTDISNQPQHF.

This sequence joins TRBV9 and TRBJ1-5; D gene ambiguous. CDR3 length: 15 amino acids. V dropped 4 bases and J dropped 0 bases, with 11 bases sitting between them. Germline V lookup: CDR1 SGDLS, CDR2 YYNGEE. The CDR3: CASSPGAYSNQPQHF. The CDR3 bases are TGTGCCAGCAGCCCCGGCGCGTATAGCAATCAGCCCCAGCATTTT.